This T cell receptor (beta chain) appears in the sequencing data of a study of identical twins. TCRdb independently ran MiXCR on the 5' RACE reads; one entry per CDR3 protein. The sample includes 550,000 to 800,000 distinct CDR3 sequences, about 7% seen only once; the top ten take about 1.5%. These same records also appear under a second study, on yellow fever vaccine responses in identical twins.

Sequences were obtained from PBMCs. The receptor was derived from a woman aged 18-30 years in good health.

In DNA form, the CDR3 reads TGTGCCAGCAATCCCGGTTGGGGTTTCGGCGACGGTGAAGCTTTCTTT. Residues: CASNPGWGFGDGEAFF. The chain has TRBV7-9 and TRBJ1-1; D not resolved. Trimming removed 7 bases from V and 7 bases from J, with 25 bases in between. CDR3 size: 16 residues. Germline assignment: CDR1 SEHNR and CDR2 FQNEAQ (reference sequence).